The T cell receptor beta chain described here comes from a study of blood T cells in healthy people across ages. About the study: Template-switching capture recovered about one barcoded beta molecule per two T cells.

There are 11 residues in the CDR3. About this clonotype: The antigen remains unidentified. A read error may account for a junction end that differs from germline.

Alongside a J-beta primer mix, a sample-barcoded 5' primer served in a second PCR lasting about 7 to 12 cycles. Every molecule of cDNA carried a tag from a template-switch adaptor with 12 random nucleotides. TCRdb re-called the 5' RACE reads with MiXCR, one entry per CDR3 protein. This table has approximately 960,000 distinct CDR3 sequences, about 28% appearing once. Points from the study as a whole: PBMCs went unsorted, and a conclusive naive versus antigen-experienced comparison was therefore prevented.

These sequences were also reported in another study, on T cells of mothers and their children.

The receptor was isolated from a woman aged 40 to 50 in good health. This chain connects TRBV12-3 or TRBV12-4 to TRBJ2-1; D remains ambiguous. Sequencing was done on a sample of blood. The CDR3 loop is CAGSLGNEQFF. The DNA of the CDR3 is TGTGCCGGCAGTTTAGGAAATGAGCAGTTCTTC.